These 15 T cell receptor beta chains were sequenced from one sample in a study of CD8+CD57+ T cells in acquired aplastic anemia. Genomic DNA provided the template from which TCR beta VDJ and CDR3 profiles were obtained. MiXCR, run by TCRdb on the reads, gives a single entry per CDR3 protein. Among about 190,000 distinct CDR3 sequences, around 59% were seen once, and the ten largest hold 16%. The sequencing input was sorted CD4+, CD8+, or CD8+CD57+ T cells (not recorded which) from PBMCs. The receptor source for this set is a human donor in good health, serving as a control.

CDR3 nucleotide sequence: TGTGCCAGCAGTTACAGTCAGGGGCCATCACCCCTCCACTTT. This gives the protein CASSYSQGPSPLHF. The genes are TRBV6-5 and TRBJ1-6; tentatively, D is TRBD1 (6 bases). Germline CDR1 MNHEY, CDR2 SVGAGI. This CDR3 comprises 14 residues. Trimming took off 2 bases at V and 10 bases at J, with 12 bases between the two ends.

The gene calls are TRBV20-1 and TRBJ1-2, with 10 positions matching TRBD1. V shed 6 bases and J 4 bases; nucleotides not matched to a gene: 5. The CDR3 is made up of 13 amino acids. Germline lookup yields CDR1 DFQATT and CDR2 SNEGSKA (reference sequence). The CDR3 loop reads CSAPGQGTYGYTF. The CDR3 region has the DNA TGCAGTGCACCGGGACAGGGGACCTATGGCTACACCTTC.

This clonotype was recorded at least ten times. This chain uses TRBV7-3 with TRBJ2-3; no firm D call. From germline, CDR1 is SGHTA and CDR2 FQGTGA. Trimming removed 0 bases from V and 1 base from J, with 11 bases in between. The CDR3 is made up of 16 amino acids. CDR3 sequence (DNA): TGTGCCAGCAGCTTAACGCGAGCCACAGGCACAGATACGCAGTATTTT. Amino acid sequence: CASSLTRATGTDTQYF.

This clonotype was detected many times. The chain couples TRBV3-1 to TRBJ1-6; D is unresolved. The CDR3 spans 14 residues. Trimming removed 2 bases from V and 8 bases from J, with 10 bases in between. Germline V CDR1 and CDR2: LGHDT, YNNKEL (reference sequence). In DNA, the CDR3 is TGTGCCAGCAGCCAACCCTTTTCTTATTCACCCCTCCACTTT. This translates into CASSQPFSYSPLHF.

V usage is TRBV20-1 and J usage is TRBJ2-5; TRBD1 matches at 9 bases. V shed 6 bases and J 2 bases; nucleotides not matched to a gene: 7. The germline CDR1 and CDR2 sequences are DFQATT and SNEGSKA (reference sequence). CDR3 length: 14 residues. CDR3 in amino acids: CSAGTGTNQETQYF. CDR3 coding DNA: TGCAGTGCCGGGACAGGGACGAATCAAGAGACCCAGTACTTC.

The CDR3 protein is CASSVDHYAQATGETQYF. The DNA for the CDR3 is TGTGCCAGCAGCGTAGACCATTACGCACAGGCTACCGGGGAGACCCAGTACTTC. The chain carries TRBV9 and TRBJ2-5; possibly TRBD1 for D (5 bases). Looked up from germline, CDR1 is SGDLS and CDR2 is YYNGEE. Trimming took off 0 bases at V and 5 bases at J, with 23 bases between the two ends. The CDR3 totals 18 residues.

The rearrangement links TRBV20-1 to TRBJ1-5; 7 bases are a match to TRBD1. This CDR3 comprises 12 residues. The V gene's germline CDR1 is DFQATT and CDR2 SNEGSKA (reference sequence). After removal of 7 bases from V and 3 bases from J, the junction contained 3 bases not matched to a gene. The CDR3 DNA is TGCAGTGTGGGACAGCCCAATCAGCCCCAGCATTTT. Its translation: CSVGQPNQPQHF.

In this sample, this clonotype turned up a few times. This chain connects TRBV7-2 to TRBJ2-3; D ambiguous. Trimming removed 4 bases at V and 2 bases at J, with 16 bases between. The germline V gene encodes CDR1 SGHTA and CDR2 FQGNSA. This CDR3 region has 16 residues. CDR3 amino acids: CASSYTRIELTDTQYF. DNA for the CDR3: TGTGCCAGCAGCTACACTCGGATTGAACTCACAGATACGCAGTATTTT.

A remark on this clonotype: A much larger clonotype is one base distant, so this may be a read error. The CDR3 sequence: CASSYLLAGTDTRYF. The CDR3 DNA reads as TGTGCCAGCAGTTACCTTCTAGCGGGGACAGATACGCGGTATTTT. The chain has TRBV6-2 or TRBV6-3 and TRBJ2-3; 9 bases are a match to TRBD2. The CDR3 is made up of 15 amino acids. Germline V CDR1 and CDR2: MNHEY, SVGEGT.

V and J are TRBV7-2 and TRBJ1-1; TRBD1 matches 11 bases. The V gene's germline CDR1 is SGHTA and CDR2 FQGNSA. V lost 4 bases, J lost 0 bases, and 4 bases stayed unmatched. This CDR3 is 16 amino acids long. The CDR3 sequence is CASSSGQGGMNTEAFF. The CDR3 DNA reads TGTGCCAGCAGCTCGGGACAGGGGGGCATGAACACTGAAGCTTTCTTT.

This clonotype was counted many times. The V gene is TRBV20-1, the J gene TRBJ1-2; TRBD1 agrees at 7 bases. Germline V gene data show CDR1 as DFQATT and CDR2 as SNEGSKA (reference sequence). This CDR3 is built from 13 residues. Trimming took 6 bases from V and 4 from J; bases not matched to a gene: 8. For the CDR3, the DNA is TGCAGTGCGCCGGGGACAGTAGGCTATGGCTACACCTTC. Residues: CSAPGTVGYGYTF.

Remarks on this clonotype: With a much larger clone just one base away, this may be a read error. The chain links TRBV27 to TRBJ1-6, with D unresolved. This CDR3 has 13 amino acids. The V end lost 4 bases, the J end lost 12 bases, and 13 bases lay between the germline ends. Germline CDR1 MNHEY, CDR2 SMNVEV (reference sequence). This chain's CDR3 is CASSSDSKVPLHF. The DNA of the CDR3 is TGTGCCAGCAGTTCAGACTCAAAAGTACCCCTCCACTTT.

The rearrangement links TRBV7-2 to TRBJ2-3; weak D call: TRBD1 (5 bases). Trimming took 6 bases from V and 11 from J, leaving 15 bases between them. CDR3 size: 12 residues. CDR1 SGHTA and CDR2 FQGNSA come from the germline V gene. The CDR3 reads CASRPALGQQYF. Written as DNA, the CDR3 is TGTGCCAGCAGACCAGCACTCGGACAGCAGTATTTT. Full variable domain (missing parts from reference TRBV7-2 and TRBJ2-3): GAGVSQSPSNKVTEKGKDVELRCDPISGHTALYWYRQSLGQGLEFLIYFQGNSAPDKSGLPSDRFSAERTGGSVSTLTIQRTQQEDSAVYLCASRPALGQQYFGPGTRLTVL.

The CDR3 spells CASSIIYQGRNYEQYF. CDR3 bases: TGTGCCAGTAGTATTATTTATCAGGGGCGGAACTACGAGCAGTACTTC. This chain connects TRBV19 to TRBJ2-7; maybe TRBD1 (6 bases). CDR1 LNHDA and CDR2 SQIVND come from the germline V gene (reference sequence). The CDR3 is 16 amino acids. With 3 bases removed from V and 3 bases from J, the gap between germline ends came to 18 bases.

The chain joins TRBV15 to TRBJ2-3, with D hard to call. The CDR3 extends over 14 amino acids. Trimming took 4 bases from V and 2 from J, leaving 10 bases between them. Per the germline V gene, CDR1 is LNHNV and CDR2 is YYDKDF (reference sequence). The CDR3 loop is CATSNSPHTDTQYF. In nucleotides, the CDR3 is TGTGCCACCAGCAACAGCCCCCACACAGATACGCAGTATTTT.